These T cell receptor beta chains were read from a single sample in a study of blood T cell repertoires in COVID-19. TCRdb's table, derived via immunoSEQ multiplex PCR, lists solely in-frame clones and lacks some. The sample includes 30,000 to 45,000 clones, about 88% of them seen just once. The sequencing input was peripheral blood. Receptor source: a man in his 60s with active COVID-19. Both conserved end residues are part of each CDR3. D genes are given only for firm matches. The size entry is marked missing in some rows and otherwise reads once, few, many or a size class.

V gene	clone size	D gene	J gene	CDR3 DNA	CDR3 protein
TRBV19	-	-	TRBJ1-1	TGTGCCAGTAAGGATTGGCGGCAGGGGAACACTGAAGCTTTCTTT	CASKDWRQGNTEAFF
TRBV5-1	-	-	TRBJ2-1	TGCGCCAGCAGCTTGGTAGCGGGGACAGCAATGAATGAGCAGTTCTTC	CASSLVAGTAMNEQFF
TRBV6-6	few	-	TRBJ2-1	TGTGCCAGCAGGGTTGGAGGGGATTCCTACAATGAGCAGTTCTTC	CASRVGGDSYNEQFF
TRBV9	-	-	TRBJ2-2	TGTGCCAGCAGCCAAGGAGGGCGGTCGAACACCGGGGAGCTGTTTTTT	CASSQGGRSNTGELFF
TRBV2	-	TRBD2	TRBJ2-2	TGTGCCAGCAGGGCCCTGGGTAGCGGGAGGGCCTCCGGGGAGCTGTTTTTT	CASRALGSGRASGELFF
TRBV5-6	-	TRBD1	TRBJ2-2	TGTGCCAGCAGCCCAATCGGGACAGTAAACACCGGGGAGCTGTTTTTT	CASSPIGTVNTGELFF
TRBV7-8	-	TRBD1	TRBJ1-2	TGTGCCAGCAGCCCGGCAGGGGGCATCTATGGCTACACCTTC	CASSPAGGIYGYTF
TRBV5-1	-	-	TRBJ1-1	TGCGCCAGCAGCTCCACCCGAGGGGGAGACCAGGACACTGAAGCTTTCTTT	CASSSTRGGDQDTEAFF
TRBV11-2	few	-	TRBJ1-3	TGTGCCAGCAGCTTGGGGGGGAACACCATATATTTT	CASSLGGNTIYF
TRBV4-2	-	-	TRBJ1-3	TGTGCCAGCAGCCAAGATCGTTGGGCTCAGGGAAACACCATATATTTT	CASSQDRWAQGNTIYF
TRBV5-4	-	TRBD2	TRBJ2-5	TGTGCCAGCAGCTCTGGTAGCGGGAGAGGCAGAGAGACCCAGTACTTC	CASSSGSGRGRETQYF
TRBV5-4	-	TRBD1	TRBJ2-3	TGTGCCAGCTCGAGGACAGGGATGGGAACATCCACAGATACGCAGTATTTT	CASSRTGMGTSTDTQYF
TRBV19	-	-	TRBJ2-7	TGTGCCAGTAGCGCCGGGATAGACTACGAGCAGTACTTC	CASSAGIDYEQYF
TRBV9	-	TRBD2	TRBJ2-5	TGTGCCAGCAGCGTAGATGGTGTTAGCGGGAGATTACAGTACTTC	CASSVDGVSGRLQYF
TRBV7-4	-	-	TRBJ2-3	TGTGCCAGCAGCTTAGAGCCTAGCTTCAAAGATACGCAGTATTTT	CASSLEPSFKDTQYF
TRBV3-1/TRBV3-2	-	TRBD1	TRBJ1-2	TGTGCCAGCAGCCAGACTCGGACAGGGGGCGGGTACGGCTACACCTTC	CASSQTRTGGGYGYTF
TRBV3-1/TRBV3-2	-	-	TRBJ2-3	TGTGCCAGCAGCTCCATCAGTAGCCCGACAGATACGCAGTATTTT	CASSSISSPTDTQYF
TRBV10-1	-	-	TRBJ2-3	TGCGCCAGCAGTGCCGAGCGGGCCACTAGCACAGATACGCAGTATTTT	CASSAERATSTDTQYF
TRBV6-5	-	-	TRBJ1-3	TGTGCCAGCAGTTACTCGTGGCAGGGTAGAAACACCATATATTTT	CASSYSWQGRNTIYF
TRBV28	-	-	TRBJ2-3	TGTGCCGCGAGGGAGAGCACAGATACGCAGTATTTT	CAARESTDTQYF
TRBV18	-	TRBD1	TRBJ2-1	TGTGCCAGCTCACCCACCAACAGGGGGCAAAACAATGAGCAGTTCTTC	CASSPTNRGQNNEQFF
TRBV2	few	-	TRBJ2-5	TGTGCCAGCAGTGAAGGGGGGGTTGAGACCCAGTACTTC	CASSEGGVETQYF
TRBV15	-	-	TRBJ2-1	TGTGCCACCAGCAGAGACCGGCGGAAGGCCTCCAATGAGCAGTTCTTC	CATSRDRRKASNEQFF
TRBV7-8	-	-	TRBJ1-5	TGTGCCAGCAGCACCCTAGGTCAGCCCCAGCATTTT	CASSTLGQPQHF